This TCR beta chain was identified in a study of T cells in Graves' hyperthyroidism and ophthalmopathy. General study findings and limits: A 13 V-J model separated ophthalmopathy from stable hyperthyroidism. Most expanded thyroid clonotypes above 0.001 also appeared in blood.

V was shortened by 5 bases and J by 6 bases, with 4 bases between the two germline ends. CDR3 length: 11 amino acids. In germline, CDR1 is SEHNR, CDR2 FQNEAQ (reference sequence). TCR beta CDR3 sequences were amplified from RNA transcripts. RT-PCR in the first round (using the HTBI primer set) targeted the TCR CDR3. One entry per CDR3 protein results from TCRdb running MiXCR on the multiplex PCR reads. Of some 600,000 distinct CDR3 sequences listed, just over 45% are singletons. The table lists this clonotype with many counts. Its matching antigen is unknown. The definition of stable Graves' hyperthyroidism was no ophthalmopathy progression within 18 months. Uncontrolled infection, other autoimmune disease, pregnancy or lactation barred patients from enrollment.

This chain links TRBV7-9 with TRBJ2-2, with D hard to call. The specimen sequenced was peripheral blood or thyroid tissue (not recorded which). The clonotype originates from a woman between 18 and 29 years old with Graves' hyperthyroidism. The CDR3 sequence is CASSQAGELFF. CDR3 nucleotides: TGTGCCAGCAGCCAAGCCGGGGAGCTGTTTTTT.